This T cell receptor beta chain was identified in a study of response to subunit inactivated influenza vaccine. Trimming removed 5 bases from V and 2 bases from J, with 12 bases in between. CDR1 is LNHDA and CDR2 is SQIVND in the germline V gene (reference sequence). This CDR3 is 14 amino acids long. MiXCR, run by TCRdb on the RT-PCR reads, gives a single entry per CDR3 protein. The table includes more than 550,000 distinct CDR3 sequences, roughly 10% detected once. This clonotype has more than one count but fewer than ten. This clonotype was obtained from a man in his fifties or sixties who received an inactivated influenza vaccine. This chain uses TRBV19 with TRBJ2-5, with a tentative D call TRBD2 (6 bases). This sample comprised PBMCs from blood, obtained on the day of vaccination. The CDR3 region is CASSPFAGQETQYF. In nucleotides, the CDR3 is TGTGCCAGTAGTCCCTTTGCGGGGCAAGAGACCCAGTACTTC.